These 8 T cell receptor beta chains were sequenced from one sample in a study of cytomegalovirus exposure and HLA in healthy donors (dated by TCRdb to between 2016 and 2019). Libraries were constructed by the immunoSEQ multiplex PCR assay. A mixture of 60 forward primers for TCR Vbeta segments and 13 reverse primers for TCR Jbeta segments was used in the multiplex PCR. What TCRdb holds here is the immuneACCESS table cut down to in-frame rearrangements. Part of the clones is not present; checked against another copy, under half of the missing clones reflect an unresolved V gene, and the others are unexplained. Counted in this sample were approximately 91,000 clones; around 68% of them appeared once. The ten most abundant clones make up 1.2% of the sample. Sequenced sample: PBMCs. These receptors all stem from a female donor in good health and CMV-seronegative.

The V and J genes are TRBV7-6 and TRBJ2-2; TRBD2 is a possible D gene (6 bases). There are 13 residues in the CDR3. Germline loops: CDR1 SGHVS, CDR2 FNYEAQ. V was pared by 6 bases and J by 6 bases, with 11 bases between. The DNA of the CDR3 is TGTGCCAGCAGACTGGAGGGAGCCGGGGAGCTGTTTTTT. Residues: CASRLEGAGELFF.

The chain is built from TRBV15 and TRBJ1-1, with TRBD1 identical over 8 bases. The junction had 7 bases not matched to a gene; V was cut back by 3 bases and J by 1 base. The CDR3 length is 16 residues. Germline V gene lookup returns CDR1 LNHNV and CDR2 YYDKDF (reference sequence). The CDR3 coding sequence is TGTGCCACCAGCAGGGACAGGGCCAGCACGAACACTGAAGCTTTCTTT. This codes for CATSRDRASTNTEAFF.

This clone was found a few times. The chain couples TRBV9 to TRBJ2-1, with D tentatively TRBD2 (7 bases). V was pared by 5 bases and J by 14 bases, with 29 bases between. Germline V lookup: CDR1 SGDLS, CDR2 YYNGEE. The CDR3 runs to 16 residues. The CDR3 DNA reads TGTGCCAGCAGTGCTCTCTCCTCTAGCGGCCCCCAGGGGAAGTTCTTC. As protein: CASSALSSSGPQGKFF.

The chain joins TRBV14 to TRBJ2-3, with D possibly being TRBD2 (5 bases). Germline V gives CDR1 SGHDN, CDR2 FVKESK. The V end lost 0 bases, the J end lost 8 bases, and 9 bases lay between the germline ends. CDR3 length: 13 residues. The CDR3: CASSQERASTQYF. DNA of the CDR3: TGTGCCAGCAGCCAAGAGCGGGCTAGTACGCAGTATTTT.

This clone was seen only once. The chain joins TRBV18 to TRBJ2-5; a weak D match, TRBD1 (6 bases). The CDR3 has 13 residues. The V gene's germline CDR1 is KGHSH and CDR2 LQKENI. V shed 2 bases and J shed 3 bases, with 7 bases lying between them. The CDR3 DNA reads TGTGCCAGCTCACCAACAGGGAAAGAGACCCAGTACTTC. This translates into CASSPTGKETQYF. The whole variable domain, filled in from reference TRBV18 and TRBJ2-5, reads NAGVMQNPRHLVRRRGQEARLRCSPMKGHSHVYWYRQLPEEGLKFMVYLQKENIIDESGMPKERFSAEFPKEGPSILRIQQVVRGDSAAYFCASSPTGKETQYFGPGTRLLVL.

The rearrangement joins TRBV7-2 to TRBJ1-2, with 8 bases fitting TRBD1. Losses at the gene ends were 6 bases for V and 3 bases for J; bases not matched to a gene: 6. This CDR3 region has 14 residues. Germline V CDR1 and CDR2: SGHTA, FQGNSA. CDR3 nucleotides: TGTGCCAGCAGTACCAGGGGGCGAGACTATGGCTACACCTTC. As protein: CASSTRGRDYGYTF.

CDR3 sequence: CASSPTGGAYNEQFF. In DNA form, the CDR3 reads TGTGCCAGCAGCCCGACAGGGGGCGCCTACAATGAGCAGTTCTTC. The J gene is TRBJ2-1, the V gene TRBV6-1; 10 positions match TRBD1. From germline, CDR1 is MNHNS and CDR2 SASEGT. V lost 6 bases and J lost 2; bases outside the gene matches: 4. The CDR3 totals 15 residues.

J is TRBJ2-7 and V is TRBV6-1; D uncertain. Germline values: CDR1 MNHNS, CDR2 SASEGT. With 8 bases removed from V and 3 bases from J, the gap between germline ends came to 17 bases. The CDR3 loop spans 14 amino acids. The CDR3 DNA reads TGTGCCAGCTGCTGGCAGTCCATCAACTACGAGCAGTACTTC. This translates into CASCWQSINYEQYF.